These T cell receptor beta chains were read from a single sample in a study of cytomegalovirus exposure and HLA in healthy donors. TCRdb's copy holds only in-frame clones and misses some; the assay was immunoSEQ multiplex PCR. The data contain approximately 120,000 clones, around three quarters of them singletons. The material sequenced was PBMCs. Receptor source: a woman aged 45-65 years in good health and CMV-seropositive. Each CDR3 is given with its conserved first and last residue.

j_call | v_call | cdr3_aa
TRBJ1-1 | TRBV6-5 | CASSYGNRGAYTEAFF
TRBJ1-5 | TRBV7-2 | CASSLDGEDTSNQPQHF
TRBJ2-1 | TRBV7-3 | CASSLYGGVRDEQFF
TRBJ2-7 | TRBV9 | CASSAAGGGYEQYF
TRBJ2-3 | TRBV5-4 | CASSLDRGGTDTQYF
TRBJ2-3 | TRBV27 | CASRGTSGRFTDTQYF
TRBJ2-5 | TRBV7-2 | CASSLDTRETQYF
TRBJ2-6 | TRBV11-3 | CASSLTISGANGLTF
TRBJ1-2 | TRBV5-1 | CASSFGRGPYGYTF
TRBJ2-7 | TRBV30 | CAWGRLAGSEQYF
TRBJ2-4 | TRBV6-6 | CASRDTGVGLGNSQYF
TRBJ2-7 | TRBV6-5 | CASSPDREFYEQYF
TRBJ1-1 | TRBV19 | CASSMSQGRTEAFF